The 13 T cell receptor beta chains in this list originate from one sample, sequenced in a study of T cell changes during pregnancy in multiple sclerosis. The data were produced by immunoSEQ multiplex PCR, yet TCRdb's version contains in-frame clones alone and is incomplete. The profile shows under 70,000 clones, 90% to 95% of them singletons. The sequenced sample was peripheral blood, obtained after pregnancy. The receptors here all came from a female donor in good health, enrolled as a control in a pregnancy study.

The gene calls are TRBV7-8 and TRBJ1-1; possible D gene TRBD1, 6 bases. CDR3 length equals 15 residues. V lost 6 bases to trimming and J lost 2 bases, with 16 bases between them. Per germline, CDR1 SGHVS and CDR2 FQNEAQ. The CDR3 sequence: CASSSRGGRNTEAFF. The CDR3 DNA reads TGTGCCAGCAGTTCTAGGGGGGGGCGAAACACTGAAGCTTTCTTT.

This rearrangement joins TRBV5-8 to TRBJ1-2; no clear D. V gave up 4 bases and J gave up 0 bases, with 13 bases separating them. The CDR3 extends over 15 amino acids. The V gene's germline CDR1 is SGHTS and CDR2 YDEGEE. The CDR3 DNA is TGTGCCAGCAGCCCCCAGACGCGGGCTAACTATGGCTACACCTTC. Translated: CASSPQTRANYGYTF.

This clone was seen a single time. The chain joins TRBV9 to TRBJ2-5; D gene ambiguous. The CDR3 has 16 residues. Trimming removed 1 base from V and 2 bases from J, with 15 bases in between. Germline V lookup: CDR1 SGDLS, CDR2 YYNGEE. CDR3 nucleotides: TGTGCCAGCAGCGTATCTCCCACAGTGTCTCAAGAGACCCAGTACTTC. This encodes CASSVSPTVSQETQYF.

The gene calls are TRBV27 and TRBJ2-2; 9 positions match TRBD2. Germline CDR1 MNHEY, CDR2 SMNVEV (reference sequence). The V and J ends lost 3 bases and 1 base, in that order; junction bases with no gene match: 3. The CDR3 runs to 16 residues. The CDR3 loop reads CASSFYSGGNTGELFF. CDR3 coding DNA: TGTGCCAGCAGTTTCTATAGCGGGGGGAACACCGGGGAGCTGTTTTTT.

This clone was seen a few times. At one of its ends the junction is not consistent with the germline gene, which may arise from a read error. This rearrangement joins TRBV7-7 to TRBJ1-3; no reliable D call. The germline gives CDR1 SSHAT, CDR2 FNYEAQ (reference sequence). CDR3 length: 13 residues. CDR3 sequence: CASSSISGNTIYF. The CDR3 region has the DNA TGTGCTAGCAGCTCAATCTCTGGAAACACCATATATTTT.

The chain employs TRBV4-3 and TRBJ2-1; TRBD2 matches 10 bases. CDR1 LGHNA and CDR2 YSLEER come from the germline V gene. Trimming cost V 1 base and J 7 bases; bases outside gene matches: 4. CDR3 size: 15 residues. The CDR3 sequence is CASSQGPSGGNEQFF. The CDR3 DNA sequence: TGCGCCAGCAGCCAAGGCCCTAGCGGGGGAAATGAGCAGTTCTTC.

In its sample, this clone was seen once. The chain recombines TRBV4-3 with TRBJ1-2; 7 nucleotides line up with TRBD1. The CDR3 is 15 amino acids. CDR1 is LGHNA and CDR2 is YSLEER in the germline V gene. With 4 bases clipped from V and 2 bases from J, the junction kept 7 bases outside the gene matches. The CDR3 DNA reads TGCGCCAGCAGCCCCAATTCGGACAGGAACTATGGCTACACCTTC. Its translation is CASSPNSDRNYGYTF.

The CDR3 DNA sequence: TGTGCCAGCAGCTTACAACAATGGCGGGTTTCGGCTAATGAAAAACTGTTTTTT. Its translation is CASSLQQWRVSANEKLFF. The chain couples TRBV7-9 to TRBJ1-4; D remains unclear. CDR1 and CDR2 from the germline V gene are SEHNR and FQNEAQ (reference sequence). Trimming pared 2 bases from V and 3 bases from J, leaving 19 bases between. The CDR3 is made up of 18 amino acids.

The V call is TRBV10-3, the J call TRBJ2-2; 14 positions match TRBD2. The J segment lost 1 base and the V segment lost 4 bases, leaving 5 bases of the junction unmatched. The CDR3 totals 18 residues. Germline CDR1 ENHRY, CDR2 SYGVKD. The CDR3 coding sequence is TGTGCCATCAGTGCTCGACTAGCGGGGGGGCAGAACACCGGGGAGCTGTTTTTT. This encodes CAISARLAGGQNTGELFF.

On this clone itself: One end of the junction varies from germline; a read error may be responsible. The V call is TRBV7-7, the J call TRBJ2-1, with 10 nucleotides matching TRBD2. The CDR3 loop spans 13 amino acids. Germline loops: CDR1 SSHAT, CDR2 FNYEAQ (reference sequence). The CDR3 spells CASSLASGGEQFF. CDR3 nucleotide sequence: TGTGCTAGCAGCTTAGCTAGCGGGGGTGAGCAGTTCTTC. Looking up the rest from reference TRBV7-7 and TRBJ2-1 gives the full variable domain: GAGVSQSPRYKVTKRGQDVTLRCDPISSHATLYWYQQALGQGPEFLTYFNYEAQPDKSGLPSDRFSAERPEGSISTLTIQRTEQRDSAMYRCASSLASGGEQFFGPGTRLTVL.

The chain couples TRBV14 to TRBJ2-1; 15 positions match TRBD2. The ends lost 3 bases at V and 2 bases at J; junction bases unmatched: 8. This CDR3 comprises 19 residues. CDR1 SGHDN and CDR2 FVKESK come from the germline V gene. CDR3 in amino acids: CASSHWGLAGGAAYNEQFF. In DNA form, the CDR3 reads TGTGCCAGCAGCCATTGGGGACTAGCGGGGGGTGCCGCCTACAATGAGCAGTTCTTC.

V and J are TRBV2 and TRBJ2-7; 12 bases are shared with TRBD1. The CDR3 totals 14 residues. The trim removed 6 bases at V and 4 bases at J, leaving 4 bases unmatched. Germline V gene lookup returns CDR1 SNHLY and CDR2 FYNNEI. This chain's CDR3 is CASRSGQGAYEQYF. DNA for the CDR3: TGTGCCAGCAGGTCGGGACAGGGGGCGTACGAGCAGTACTTC.

The chain carries TRBV27 and TRBJ2-4; D is possibly TRBD1 (6 bases). The CDR3 loop spans 14 amino acids. Per germline, CDR1 MNHEY and CDR2 SMNVEV (reference sequence). Trimming cost V 2 bases and J 5 bases, with 10 bases left between them. DNA for the CDR3: TGTGCCAGCAGTTTACGAGGGGGAGAAAACATTCAGTACTTC. Protein: CASSLRGGENIQYF.